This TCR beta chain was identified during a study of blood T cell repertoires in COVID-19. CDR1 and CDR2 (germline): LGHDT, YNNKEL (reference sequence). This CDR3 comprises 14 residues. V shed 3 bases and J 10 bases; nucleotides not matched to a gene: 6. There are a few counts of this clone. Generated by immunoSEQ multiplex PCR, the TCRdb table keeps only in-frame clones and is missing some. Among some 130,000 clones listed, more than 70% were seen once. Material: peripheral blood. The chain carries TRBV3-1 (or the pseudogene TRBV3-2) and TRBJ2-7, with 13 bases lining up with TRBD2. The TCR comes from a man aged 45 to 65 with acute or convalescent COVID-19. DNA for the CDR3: TGTGCCAGCAGCCAGTCCGGGACTAGCGGGATCCAGTACTTC. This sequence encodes CASSQSGTSGIQYF.